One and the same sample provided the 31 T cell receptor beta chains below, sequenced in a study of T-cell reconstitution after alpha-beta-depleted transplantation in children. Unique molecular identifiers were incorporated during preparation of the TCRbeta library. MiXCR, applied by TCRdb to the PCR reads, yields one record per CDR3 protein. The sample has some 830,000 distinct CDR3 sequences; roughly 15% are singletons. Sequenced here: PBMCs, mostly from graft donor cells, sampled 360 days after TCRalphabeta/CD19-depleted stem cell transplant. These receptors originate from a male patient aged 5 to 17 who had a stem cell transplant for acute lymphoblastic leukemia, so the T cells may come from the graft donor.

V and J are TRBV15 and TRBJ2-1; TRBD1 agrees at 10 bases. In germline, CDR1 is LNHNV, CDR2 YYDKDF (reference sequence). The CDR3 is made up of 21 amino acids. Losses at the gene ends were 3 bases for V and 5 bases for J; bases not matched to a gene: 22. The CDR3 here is CATSRGAGQGISSYADNEQFF. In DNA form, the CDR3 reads TGTGCCACCAGCAGGGGGGCGGGACAGGGGATTAGCTCCTACGCAGACAATGAGCAGTTCTTC. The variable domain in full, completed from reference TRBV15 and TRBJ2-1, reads DAMVIQNPRYQVTQFGKPVTLSCSQTLNHNVMYWYQQKSSQAPKLLFHYYDKDFNNEADTPDNFQSRRPNTSFCFLDIRSPGLGDTAMYLCATSRGAGQGISSYADNEQFFGPGTRLTVL.

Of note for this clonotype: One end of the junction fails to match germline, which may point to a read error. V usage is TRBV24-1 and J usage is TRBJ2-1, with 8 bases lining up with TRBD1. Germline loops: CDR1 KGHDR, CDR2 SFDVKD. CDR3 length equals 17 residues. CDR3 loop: CATSGPRGDRGYNEQLF. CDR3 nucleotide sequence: TGTGCCACCAGTGGCCCCCGGGGTGACAGGGGATACAATGAGCAGTTGTTC.

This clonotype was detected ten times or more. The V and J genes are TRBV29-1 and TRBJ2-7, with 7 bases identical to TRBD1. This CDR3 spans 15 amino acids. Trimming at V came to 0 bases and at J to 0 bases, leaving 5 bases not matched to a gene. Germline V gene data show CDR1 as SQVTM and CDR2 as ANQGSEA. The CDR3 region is CSVEDRQGISYEQYF. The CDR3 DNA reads TGCAGCGTTGAAGATCGACAGGGTATCTCCTACGAGCAGTACTTC.

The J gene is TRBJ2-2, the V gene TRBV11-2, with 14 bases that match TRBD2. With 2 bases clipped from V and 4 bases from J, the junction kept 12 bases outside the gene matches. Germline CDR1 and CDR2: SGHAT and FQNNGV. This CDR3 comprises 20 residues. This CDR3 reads CASSLLQGLAGVPFTGELFF. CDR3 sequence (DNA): TGTGCCAGCAGCTTATTGCAGGGACTAGCGGGGGTTCCGTTCACCGGGGAGCTGTTTTTT.

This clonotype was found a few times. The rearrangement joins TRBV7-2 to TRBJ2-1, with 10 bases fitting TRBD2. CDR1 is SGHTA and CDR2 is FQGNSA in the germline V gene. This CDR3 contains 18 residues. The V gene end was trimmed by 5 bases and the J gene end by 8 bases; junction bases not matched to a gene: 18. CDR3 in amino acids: CASSLPLSGRNGQYEQFF. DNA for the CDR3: TGTGCCAGCAGCCTACCCCTTAGCGGGAGGAACGGTCAGTATGAGCAGTTCTTC.

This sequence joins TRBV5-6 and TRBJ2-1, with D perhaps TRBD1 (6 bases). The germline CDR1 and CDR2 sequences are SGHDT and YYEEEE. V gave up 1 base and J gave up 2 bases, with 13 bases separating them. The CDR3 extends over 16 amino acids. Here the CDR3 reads CASSLWKNRAYNEQFF. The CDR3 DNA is TGTGCCAGCAGCTTGTGGAAGAACAGGGCCTACAATGAGCAGTTCTTC.

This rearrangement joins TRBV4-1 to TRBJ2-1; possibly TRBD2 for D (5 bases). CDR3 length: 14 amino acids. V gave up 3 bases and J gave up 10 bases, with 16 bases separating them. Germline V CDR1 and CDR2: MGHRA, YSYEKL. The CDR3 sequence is CASSQKQLEWEQFF. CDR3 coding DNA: TGCGCCAGCAGCCAGAAGCAACTAGAATGGGAGCAGTTCTTC.

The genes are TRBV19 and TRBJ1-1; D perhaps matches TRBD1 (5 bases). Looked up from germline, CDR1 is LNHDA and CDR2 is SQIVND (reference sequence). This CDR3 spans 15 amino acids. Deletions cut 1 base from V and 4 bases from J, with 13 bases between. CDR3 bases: TGTGCCAGTAGTATAGCCGGGACCCCGACCACTGAAGCTTTCTTT. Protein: CASSIAGTPTTEAFF.

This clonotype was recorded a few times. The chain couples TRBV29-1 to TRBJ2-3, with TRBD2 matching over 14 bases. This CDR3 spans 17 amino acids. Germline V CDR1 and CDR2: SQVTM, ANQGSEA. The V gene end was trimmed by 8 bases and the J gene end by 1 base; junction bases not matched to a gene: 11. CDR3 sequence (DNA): TGCAGCTCGACCGGGACTAGCGGGAGTAGAGGCACAGATACGCAGTATTTT. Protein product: CSSTGTSGSRGTDTQYF.

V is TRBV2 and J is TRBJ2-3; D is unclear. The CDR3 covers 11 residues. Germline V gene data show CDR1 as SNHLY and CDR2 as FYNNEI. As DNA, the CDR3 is TGTGTCTGGGCTAGCACAGATACGCAGTATTTT. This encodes CVWASTDTQYF.

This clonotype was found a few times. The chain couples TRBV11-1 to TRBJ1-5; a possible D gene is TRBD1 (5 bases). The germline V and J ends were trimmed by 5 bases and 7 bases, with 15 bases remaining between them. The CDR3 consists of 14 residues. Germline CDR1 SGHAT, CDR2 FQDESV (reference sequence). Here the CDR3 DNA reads TGTGCCAGCAGCCAGATGGGGGGAGGACAGCCCCAGCATTTT. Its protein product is CASSQMGGGQPQHF.

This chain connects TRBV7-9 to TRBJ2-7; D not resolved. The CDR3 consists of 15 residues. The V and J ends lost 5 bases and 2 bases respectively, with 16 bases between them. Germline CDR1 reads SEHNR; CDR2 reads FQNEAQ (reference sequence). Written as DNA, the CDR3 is TGTGCCAGCAGCCCGCCCCGAATGCGCGCCTACGAGCAGTACTTC. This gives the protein CASSPPRMRAYEQYF.

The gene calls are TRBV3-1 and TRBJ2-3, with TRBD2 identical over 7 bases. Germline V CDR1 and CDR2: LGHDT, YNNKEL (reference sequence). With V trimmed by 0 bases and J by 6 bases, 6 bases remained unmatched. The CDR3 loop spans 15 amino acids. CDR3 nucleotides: TGTGCCAGCAGCCAAGATACCGCGGGAGCGGATACGCAGTATTTT. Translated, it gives CASSQDTAGADTQYF.

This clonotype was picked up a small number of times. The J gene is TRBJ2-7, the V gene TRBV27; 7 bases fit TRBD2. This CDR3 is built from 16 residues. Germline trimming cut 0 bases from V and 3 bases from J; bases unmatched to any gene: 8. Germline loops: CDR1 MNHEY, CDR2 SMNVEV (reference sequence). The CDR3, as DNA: TGTGCCAGCAGTTTATCCCCGACTAGCAGCATCTACGAGCAGTACTTC. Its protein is CASSLSPTSSIYEQYF.

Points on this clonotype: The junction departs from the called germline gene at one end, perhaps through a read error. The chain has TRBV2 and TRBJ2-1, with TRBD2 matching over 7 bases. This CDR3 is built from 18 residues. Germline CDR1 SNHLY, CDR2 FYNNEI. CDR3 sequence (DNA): TGTACCAGCAGTTTAGCAAGAGGGCGGGAGTATGACTACAATGAGCAGTTCTTC. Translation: CTSSLARGREYDYNEQFF.

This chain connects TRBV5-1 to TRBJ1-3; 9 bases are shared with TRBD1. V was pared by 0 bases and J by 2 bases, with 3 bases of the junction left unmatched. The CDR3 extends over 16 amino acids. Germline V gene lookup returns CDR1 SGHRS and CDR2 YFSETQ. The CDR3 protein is CASSLGDRVAGNTIYF. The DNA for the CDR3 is TGCGCCAGCAGCTTGGGGGACAGGGTAGCTGGAAACACCATATATTTT. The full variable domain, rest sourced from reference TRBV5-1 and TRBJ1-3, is KAGVTQTPRYLIKTRGQQVTLSCSPISGHRSVSWYQQTPGQGLQFLFEYFSETQRNKGNFPGRFSGRQFSNSRSEMNVSTLELGDSALYLCASSLGDRVAGNTIYFGEGSWLTVV.

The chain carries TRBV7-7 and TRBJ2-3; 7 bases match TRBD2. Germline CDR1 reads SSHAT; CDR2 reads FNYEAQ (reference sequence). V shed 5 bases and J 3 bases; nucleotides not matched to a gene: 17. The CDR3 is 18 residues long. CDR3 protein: CASSRQWGLPYGTDTQYF. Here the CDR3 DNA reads TGTGCCAGCAGCCGTCAGTGGGGACTACCTTATGGGACAGATACGCAGTATTTT.

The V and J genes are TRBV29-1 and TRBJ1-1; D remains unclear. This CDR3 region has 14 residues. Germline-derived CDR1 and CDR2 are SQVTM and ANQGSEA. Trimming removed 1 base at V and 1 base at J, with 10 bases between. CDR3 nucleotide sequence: TGCAGCGTTGAAGTCCGGCGGGGGAACACTGAAGCTTTCTTT. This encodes CSVEVRRGNTEAFF. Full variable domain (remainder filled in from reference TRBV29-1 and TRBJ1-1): SAVISQKPSRDICQRGTSLTIQCQVDSQVTMMFWYRQQPGQSLTLIATANQGSEATYESGFVIDKFPISRPNLTFSTLTVSNMSPEDSSIYLCSVEVRRGNTEAFFGQGTRLTVV.

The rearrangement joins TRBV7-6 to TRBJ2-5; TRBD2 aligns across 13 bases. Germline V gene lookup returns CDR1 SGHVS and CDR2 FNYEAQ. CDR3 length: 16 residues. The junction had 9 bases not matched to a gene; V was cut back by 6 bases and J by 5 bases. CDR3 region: CASRRGLAGESETQYF. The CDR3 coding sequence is TGTGCCAGCAGACGAGGACTAGCGGGAGAATCGGAGACCCAGTACTTC.

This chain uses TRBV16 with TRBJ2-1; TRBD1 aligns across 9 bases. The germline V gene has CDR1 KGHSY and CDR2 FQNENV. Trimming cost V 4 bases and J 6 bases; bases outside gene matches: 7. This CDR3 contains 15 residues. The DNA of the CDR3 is TGTGCCAGCAGCCTACAGGGGGCAAGAGTCAATGAGCAGTTCTTC. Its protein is CASSLQGARVNEQFF.

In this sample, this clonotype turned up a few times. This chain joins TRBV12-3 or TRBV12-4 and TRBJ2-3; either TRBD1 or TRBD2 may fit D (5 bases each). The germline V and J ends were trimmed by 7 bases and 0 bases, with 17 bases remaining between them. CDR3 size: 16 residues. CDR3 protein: CASTLGRATSTDTQYF. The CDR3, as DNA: TGTGCCAGCACCCTGGGGCGGGCAACTAGCACAGATACGCAGTATTTT.

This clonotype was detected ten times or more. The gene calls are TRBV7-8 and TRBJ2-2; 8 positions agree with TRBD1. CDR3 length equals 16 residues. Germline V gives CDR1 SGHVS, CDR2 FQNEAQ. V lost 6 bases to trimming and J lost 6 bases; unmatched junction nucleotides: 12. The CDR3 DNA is TGTGCCAGCAGTACTCGACAGGGGAGTTTTTCCGGGGAGCTGTTTTTT. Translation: CASSTRQGSFSGELFF. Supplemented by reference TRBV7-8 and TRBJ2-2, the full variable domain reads GAGVSQSPRYKVAKRGQDVALRCDPISGHVSLFWYQQALGQGPEFLTYFQNEAQLDKSGLPSDRFFAERPEGSVSTLKIQRTQQEDSAVYLCASSTRQGSFSGELFFGEGSRLTVL.

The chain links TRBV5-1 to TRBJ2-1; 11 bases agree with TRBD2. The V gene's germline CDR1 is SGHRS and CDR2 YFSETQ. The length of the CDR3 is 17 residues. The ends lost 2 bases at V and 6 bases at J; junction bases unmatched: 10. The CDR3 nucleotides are TGCGCCAGCAGCTTCACTAGCGGGAGTTTCCCCCGCAATGAGCAGTTCTTC. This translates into CASSFTSGSFPRNEQFF. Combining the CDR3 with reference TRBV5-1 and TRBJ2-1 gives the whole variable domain KAGVTQTPRYLIKTRGQQVTLSCSPISGHRSVSWYQQTPGQGLQFLFEYFSETQRNKGNFPGRFSGRQFSNSRSEMNVSTLELGDSALYLCASSFTSGSFPRNEQFFGPGTRLTVL.

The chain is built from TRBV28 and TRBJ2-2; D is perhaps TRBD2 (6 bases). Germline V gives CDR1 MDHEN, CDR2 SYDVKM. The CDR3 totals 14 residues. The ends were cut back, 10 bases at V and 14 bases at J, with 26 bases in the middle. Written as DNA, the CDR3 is TGTGCCATGGGCCCCGGGCCCTTAGGAGGGGCACTGTTTTTT. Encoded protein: CAMGPGPLGGALFF.

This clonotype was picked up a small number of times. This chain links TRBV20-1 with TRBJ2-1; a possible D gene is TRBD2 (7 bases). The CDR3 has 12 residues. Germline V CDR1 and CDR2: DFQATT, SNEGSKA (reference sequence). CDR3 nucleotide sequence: TGCAGGCCCTTGGGGGGGCCAGATGAGCAGTTCTTC. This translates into CRPLGGPDEQFF.

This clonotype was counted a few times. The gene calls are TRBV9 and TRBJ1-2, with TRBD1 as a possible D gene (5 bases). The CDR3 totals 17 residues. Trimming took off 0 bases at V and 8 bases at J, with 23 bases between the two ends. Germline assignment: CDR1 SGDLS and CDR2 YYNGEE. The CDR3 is CASSVDGRAGGEFGYTF. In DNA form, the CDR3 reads TGTGCCAGCAGCGTAGACGGGAGGGCCGGAGGGGAATTCGGCTACACCTTC.

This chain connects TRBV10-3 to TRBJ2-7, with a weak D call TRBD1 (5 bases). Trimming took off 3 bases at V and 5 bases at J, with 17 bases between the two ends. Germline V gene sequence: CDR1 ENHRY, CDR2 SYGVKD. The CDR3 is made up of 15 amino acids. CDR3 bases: TGTGCCATCAGTGACCCCAGACAGTGGCGGAACGAGCAGTACTTC. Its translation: CAISDPRQWRNEQYF.

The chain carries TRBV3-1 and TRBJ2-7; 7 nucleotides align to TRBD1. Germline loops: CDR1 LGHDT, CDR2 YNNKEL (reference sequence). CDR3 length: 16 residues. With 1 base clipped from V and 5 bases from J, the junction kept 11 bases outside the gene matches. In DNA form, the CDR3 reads TGTGCCAGCAGCCAAGTATTTCGGGACAGAGACCACGAGCAGTACTTC. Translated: CASSQVFRDRDHEQYF.

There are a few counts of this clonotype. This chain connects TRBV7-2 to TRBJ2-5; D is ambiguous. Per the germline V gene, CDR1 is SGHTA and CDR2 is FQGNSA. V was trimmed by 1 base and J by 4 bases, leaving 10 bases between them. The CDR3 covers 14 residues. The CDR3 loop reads CASSLGLVRETQYF. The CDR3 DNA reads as TGTGCCAGCAGCTTAGGACTGGTTCGAGAGACCCAGTACTTC.

The CDR3 DNA follows: TGCGCCAGCAGCTTTCAAGGACAAGCCTACAATGAGCAGTTCTTC. As protein: CASSFQGQAYNEQFF. The chain combines TRBV5-1 with TRBJ2-1, with D tentatively TRBD1 (5 bases). The germline V and J ends were trimmed by 2 bases and 2 bases, with 11 bases remaining between them. The CDR3 is made up of 15 amino acids. The germline CDR1 and CDR2 sequences are SGHRS and YFSETQ.

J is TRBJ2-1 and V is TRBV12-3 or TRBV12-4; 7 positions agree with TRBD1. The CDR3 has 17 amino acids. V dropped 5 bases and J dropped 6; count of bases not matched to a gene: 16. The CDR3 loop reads CASSLRTGKVYVNEQFF. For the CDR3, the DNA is TGTGCCAGCAGTCTTAGGACAGGAAAGGTGTACGTCAATGAGCAGTTCTTC.